The sequence of this T cell receptor beta chain was determined in a study of technical replicates of blood from a few donors. Trimming took 5 bases from V and 1 from J; bases not matched to a gene: 12. There are 18 residues in the CDR3. Germline CDR1 and CDR2: SGHVS and FNYEAQ. TCRdb's table, derived via immunoSEQ multiplex PCR, lists solely in-frame clones and lacks some. The sample has tens of thousands of clones, over 75% seen once. The chain employs TRBV7-6 and TRBJ1-5; 9 bases map to TRBD1. Input material: PBMCs. This sequence was found in a human donor in good health. Some clones in this sample may be carry-over from other donors' samples. The CDR3 nucleotides are TGTGCCAGCAGCCTCGGGACAGGGACATTTTGGAGCAATCAGCCCCAGCATTTT. The encoded protein is CASSLGTGTFWSNQPQHF.